Here is one T cell receptor beta chain with its context. Its recognized antigen is unknown. No per-base quality is available; no much larger clone lies one base away. One collaborating source in Seattle enrolled patients during active infection and followed them longitudinally through the course of disease. Each collaborating institution followed its own protocols to collect whole blood in K2EDTA tubes. For TCRbeta analysis, collaborators shipped samples in one of three forms: frozen whole blood, isolated PBMCs, or DNA extracted from either of those sample types. These data are taken from a study of blood T cell repertoires in COVID-19 (dated by TCRdb to 2020 to 2022). About the full investigation: Samples covering the acute and convalescent phases of COVID-19 were provided by collaborators in the United States, Italy and Spain. The prospective study material was composed of cDNA or gDNA derived from T cells, B-cell-depleted T cells, or PBMCs. Nearly every sample came with metadata listing a de-identified subject ID, COVID-19 status, age in years and sex. The dataset comprised deeply sampled blood TCRbeta repertoires from subjects exposed to, actively infected with, or recovered from COVID-19. The repertoires were released in a freely available public database intended as a resource for research on the immune response to SARS-CoV-2. Where available, HLA class I and class II types were obtained from metadata supplied by the sample provider rather than from assay-based typing. The samples were drawn from the first 160 participants of the ongoing ImmuneRACE study and from roughly 1,300 subjects provided by 6 global collaborators. Overall study outcomes, separate from this receptor: The amount of clinical and demographic metadata varied by source and participant and was provided uncurated.

TCRbeta CDR3 regions were amplified from genomic DNA using the immunoSEQ Assay, a bias-controlled multiplex PCR. Per the source publication's procedure: Nucleated cell counts per sample were estimated from amplification of reference gene primers within the assay. To quantify the absolute abundance of each unique TCRbeta CDR3 rearrangement, sequence reads were collapsed and filtered. For each sample, productive Simpson clonality was calculated as the square root of Simpson's diversity index over productive rearrangements. What TCRdb holds here is the immuneACCESS table cut down to in-frame rearrangements. Part of the clones is not present; checked against another copy, under half of the missing clones reflect an unresolved V gene, and the others are unexplained. V, J and clone size reflect that table, while D and trimming were determined from the DNA. The sample profile shows fewer than 200,000 clones; roughly 80% of them were found once. The leading ten clones occupy 7% of the sample.

Sequences KGHSH (CDR1) and LQKENI (CDR2) are obtained from the germline V gene. The CDR3 runs 12 amino acids, cysteine and valine included. The read is trimmed to its CDR3 DNA, 36 bases read in frame from base 1. V loses 5 bases of germline sequence and J loses 4 bases, and the interval between the two ends is 9 bases. The TCR originated in a woman in her forties with COVID-19, enrolled during active disease. The sample taken for sequencing was peripheral blood. This receptor chain uses TRBV18 and TRBJ2-7; the D gene cannot be named for sure. The CDR3 amino acid sequence is: CASSYHSYEQYV. The DNA reads TGTGCCAGCTCATACCACTCTTACGAGCAGTACGTC.